The present TCR beta chain was sequenced within a study of OX40 agonist ivuxolimab in advanced cancers. This CDR3 contains 14 residues. The germline CDR1 and CDR2 sequences are SQVTM and ANQGSEA. The V gene end was trimmed by 4 bases and the J gene end by 6 bases; junction bases not matched to a gene: 7. Method: immunoSEQ multiplex PCR; TCRdb's copy keeps in-frame clones and lacks some. The repertoire holds about 76,000 clones, with roughly 85% as singletons. The sequencing here drew on CD4+ or CD8+ T cells sorted from blood, taken in a trial of the OX40 agonist ivuxolimab. The TCR originated in an adult with an advanced solid tumor such as melanoma, head and neck, liver or kidney cancer. The V gene is TRBV29-1, the J gene TRBJ1-5, with 9 bases aligning to TRBD1. The CDR3 DNA is TGCAGCGTTGGAGACAGGGGGGCAATTCAGCCCCAGCATTTT. Protein: CSVGDRGAIQPQHF.